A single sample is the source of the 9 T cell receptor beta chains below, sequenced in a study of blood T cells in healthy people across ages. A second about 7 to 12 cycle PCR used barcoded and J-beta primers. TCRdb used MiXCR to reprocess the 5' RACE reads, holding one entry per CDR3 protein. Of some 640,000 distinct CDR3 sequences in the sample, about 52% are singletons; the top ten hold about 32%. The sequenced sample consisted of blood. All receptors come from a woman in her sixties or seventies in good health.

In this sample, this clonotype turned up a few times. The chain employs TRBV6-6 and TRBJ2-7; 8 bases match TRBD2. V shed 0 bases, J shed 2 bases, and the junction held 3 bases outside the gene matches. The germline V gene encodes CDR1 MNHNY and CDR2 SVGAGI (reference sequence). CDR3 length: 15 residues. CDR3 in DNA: TGTGCCAGCAGTTACTCTAGCGGGAACCCCTACGAGCAGTACTTC. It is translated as CASSYSSGNPYEQYF.

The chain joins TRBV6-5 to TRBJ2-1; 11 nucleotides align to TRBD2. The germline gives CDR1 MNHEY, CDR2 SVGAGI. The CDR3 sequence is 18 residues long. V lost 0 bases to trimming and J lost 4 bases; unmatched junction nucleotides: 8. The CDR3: CASSYSSPSGGIYNEQFF. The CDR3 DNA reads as TGTGCCAGCAGTTACTCGTCCCCTAGCGGGGGGATTTACAATGAGCAGTTCTTC.

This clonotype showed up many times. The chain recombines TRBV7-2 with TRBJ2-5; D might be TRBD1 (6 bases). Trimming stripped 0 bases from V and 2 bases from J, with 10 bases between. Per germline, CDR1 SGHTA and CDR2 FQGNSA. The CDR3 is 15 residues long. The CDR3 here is CASSLAGAVQETQYF. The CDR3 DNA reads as TGTGCCAGCAGCTTAGCGGGGGCGGTTCAAGAGACCCAGTACTTC.

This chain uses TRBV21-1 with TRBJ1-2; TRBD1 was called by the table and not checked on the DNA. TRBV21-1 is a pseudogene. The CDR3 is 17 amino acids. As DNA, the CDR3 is TGTGCCAGCAGCAAAGCCATCCCTTCGGACAGGGTCTATGGCTACACCTTC. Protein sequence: CASSKAIPSDRVYGYTF.

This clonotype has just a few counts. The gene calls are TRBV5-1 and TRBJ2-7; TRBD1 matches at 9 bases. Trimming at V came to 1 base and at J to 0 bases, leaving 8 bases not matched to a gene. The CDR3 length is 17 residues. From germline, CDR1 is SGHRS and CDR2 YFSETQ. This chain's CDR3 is CASSLWTGAAISYEQYF. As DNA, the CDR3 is TGCGCCAGCAGCTTGTGGACAGGGGCCGCTATCTCCTACGAGCAGTACTTC.

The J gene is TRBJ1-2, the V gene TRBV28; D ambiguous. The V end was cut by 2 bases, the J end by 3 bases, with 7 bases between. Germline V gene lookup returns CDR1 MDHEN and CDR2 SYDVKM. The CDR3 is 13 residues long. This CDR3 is CASSLLQDYGYTF. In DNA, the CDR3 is TGTGCCAGCAGTTTACTCCAGGACTATGGCTACACCTTC.

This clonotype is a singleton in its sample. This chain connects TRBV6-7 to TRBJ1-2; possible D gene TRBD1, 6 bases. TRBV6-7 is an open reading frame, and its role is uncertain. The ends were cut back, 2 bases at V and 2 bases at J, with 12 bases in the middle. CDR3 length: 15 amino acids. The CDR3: CASSYGQLSNYGYTF. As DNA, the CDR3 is TGTGCCAGCAGTTACGGACAGCTCAGCAACTATGGCTACACCTTC.

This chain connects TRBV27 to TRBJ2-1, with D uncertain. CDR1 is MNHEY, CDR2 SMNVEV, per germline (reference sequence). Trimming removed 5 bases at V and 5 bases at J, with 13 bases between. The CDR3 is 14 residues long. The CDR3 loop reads CASSRLVGNNEQFF. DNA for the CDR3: TGTGCCAGCAGTCGGCTCGTGGGGAACAATGAGCAGTTCTTC.

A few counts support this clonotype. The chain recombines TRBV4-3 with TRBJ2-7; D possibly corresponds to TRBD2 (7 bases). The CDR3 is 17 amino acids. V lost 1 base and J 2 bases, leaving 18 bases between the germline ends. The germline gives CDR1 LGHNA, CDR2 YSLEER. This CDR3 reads CASSQAGGGGKTYEQYF. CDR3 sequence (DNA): TGCGCCAGCAGCCAAGCCGGAGGGGGAGGGAAAACCTACGAGCAGTACTTC.